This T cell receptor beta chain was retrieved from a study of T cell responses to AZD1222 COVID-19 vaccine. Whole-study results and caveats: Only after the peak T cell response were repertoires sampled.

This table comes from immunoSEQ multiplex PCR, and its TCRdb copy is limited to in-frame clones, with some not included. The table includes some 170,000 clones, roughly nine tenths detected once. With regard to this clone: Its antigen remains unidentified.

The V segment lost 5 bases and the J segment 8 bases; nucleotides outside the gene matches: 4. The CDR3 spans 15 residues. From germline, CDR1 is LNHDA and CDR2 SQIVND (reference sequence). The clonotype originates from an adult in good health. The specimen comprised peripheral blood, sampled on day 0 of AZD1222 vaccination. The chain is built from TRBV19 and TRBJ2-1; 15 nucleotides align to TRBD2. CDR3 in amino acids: CASSSGTSGRHEQFF. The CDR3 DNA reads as TGTGCCAGTAGTTCCGGGACTAGCGGGAGGCATGAGCAGTTCTTC.